The text below deals with one TCR beta chain. Alongside a J-beta primer mix, a sample-barcoded 5' primer served in a second PCR lasting 7 to 11 cycles. Using its own MiXCR run on the 5' RACE reads, TCRdb lists one record per CDR3 protein. The sample shows some 760,000 distinct CDR3 sequences, 20% to 25% of them seen only once. The sample comes from a study of blood T cells in healthy people across ages. From germline, CDR1 is SGDLS and CDR2 YYNGEE. V shed 0 bases and J 2 bases; nucleotides not matched to a gene: 7. The CDR3 sequence is 17 residues long. This sample was shared with a second study, whose subject was T cells of mothers and their children. That investigation notes: Donation was provided by three healthy Caucasian mothers along with their six children. Compared with unrelated pairs, related mother-child pairs had slightly higher, non-significant overlap.

This sequence was found in a boy aged 5 to 17 in good health. Sequencing used blood. The rearrangement joins TRBV9 to TRBJ2-5; 10 bases line up with TRBD2. The CDR3 sequence is CASSVAASGGNQETQYF. The CDR3 nucleotides read TGTGCCAGCAGCGTAGCGGCTAGCGGGGGTAATCAAGAGACCCAGTACTTC.